This record concerns one TCR beta chain sequence. These data belong to a study of blood T cell repertoires in COVID-19. Whole-study context: Some COVID-19 samples were acute and others convalescent; all came from the United States, Italy and Spain. PBMCs, B-cell-depleted T cells, or T cells provided the cDNA or gDNA that made up the material.

Authors' analysis steps: By means of reference gene primer amplification, nucleated cell counts were estimated. Using immunoSEQ multiplex PCR, the repertoire was profiled, and TCRdb retains in-frame clones only, with some absent. That table gives V, J and clone size, and the DNA gave D and trimming. The sample holds 150,000 to 200,000 clones, roughly nine tenths seen once. Sequencing was carried out using peripheral blood. The origin of this receptor is a man aged 60 to 69 with active or convalescent COVID-19.

The CDR3 DNA is TGTGCCAGCAGCCCCCGGACTAGCACAATGGACAATGAGCAGTTCTTC. Translating it yields CASSPRTSTMDNEQFF. V is TRBV7-6 and J is TRBJ2-1, with TRBD2 matching over 8 bases. Trimming took 5 bases from V and 5 from J; bases not matched to a gene: 11. CDR1 and CDR2 from the germline V gene are SGHVS and FNYEAQ. There are 16 residues in the CDR3.